The rows below give T cell receptor beta chains drawn from one sample of a study of blood T cells in healthy people across ages. Each CDR3 protein gets one entry after TCRdb re-called the 5' RACE reads with MiXCR. Among about 1,400,000 distinct CDR3 sequences listed, 42% were seen once. Specimen: blood. The source is a woman aged 18-29 years in good health. CDR3s include the opening cysteine and the closing phenylalanine or tryptophan. A D gene is named only where the DNA matches it firmly. Clone size appears in some rows only: once, few, many, or a class for an expanded clone.

d_call clone_size j_call v_call cdr3_nt cdr3_aa
NA NA TRBJ2-5 TRBV6-6 TGTGCCAGCAGTTACAACCGAAGGGAGACCCAGTACTTC CASSYNRRETQYF
TRBD1 few TRBJ1-1 TRBV7-9 TGTGCCAGCAGCCCGGGACAGGGAGGTAACTATGAAGCTTTCTTT CASSPGQGGNYEAFF
NA NA TRBJ1-4 TRBV5-1 TGCGCCAGCAGCCCCCGATCTGCAACTAATGAAAAACTGTTTTTT CASSPRSATNEKLFF
TRBD1 NA TRBJ1-2 TRBV7-9 TGTGCCAGCAGCTTGCGGGGGACAGGGGAGAGCGGCTACACCTTC CASSLRGTGESGYTF
TRBD2 NA TRBJ2-1 TRBV3-1 TGTGCCAGCAGCCAAGGTGCCACTAGCGGGAGGGCCTGGGAGCAGTTCTTC CASSQGATSGRAWEQFF
NA few TRBJ2-4 TRBV7-9 TGTGCCAGCAGCCTGCGGGACAGTCTTGGCAAAAACATTCAGTACTTC CASSLRDSLGKNIQYF
TRBD1 many TRBJ1-2 TRBV7-9 TGTGCCAGCAGCCGGACAGGGGGTGGCTACACCTTC CASSRTGGGYTF
TRBD2 few TRBJ2-3 TRBV20-1 TGCAGTGCTAGAACCCCTAGCGGGGTTGGAGATACGCAGTATTTT CSARTPSGVGDTQYF
NA NA TRBJ2-6 TRBV29-1 TGCAGCGTCTTACCTTTGCCACAGGCCCCGATCTCTGGGGCCAACGTCCTGACTTTC CSVLPLPQAPISGANVLTF
NA NA TRBJ1-4 TRBV27 TGTGCCAGCAGTGCCTCCAACCGGGAAAAACTGTTTTTT CASSASNREKLFF
NA many TRBJ2-1 TRBV29-1 TGCAGCGTACAGGGTACTGAGCAGTTCTTC CSVQGTEQFF
NA few TRBJ2-7 TRBV6-5 TGTGCCAGCACTTACTCGAGTTACGCCAGGTCAGCCTTAGACTACGAGCAGTACTTC CASTYSSYARSALDYEQYF
NA NA TRBJ1-1 TRBV10-3 TGTGCCATCAGTGATCGGGCAGGGAACACTGAAGCTTTCTTT CAISDRAGNTEAFF
NA few TRBJ1-2 TRBV4-2 TGTGCCAGCAGCCAAGTGGGGGGCAGAGGCTACACCTTC CASSQVGGRGYTF
TRBD2 NA TRBJ2-7 TRBV10-2 TGCGCCGTCCAGGGACTAGCGGACAATGAGCAGTACTTC CAVQGLADNEQYF
NA NA TRBJ2-2 TRBV12-3/TRBV12-4 TGTGCCAGCACCCCTTTCCCGGGGTTGAACACCGGGGAGCTGTTTTTT CASTPFPGLNTGELFF
NA few TRBJ1-4 TRBV5-1 TGCGCCAGCAGTGAGAGGACTAATGAAAAACTGTTTTTT CASSERTNEKLFF
NA few TRBJ1-1 TRBV25-1 TGTGCCAGCAGTGATCTTTCGTTGGGGGGGTCTGAAGCTTTCTTT CASSDLSLGGSEAFF
TRBD1 NA TRBJ1-2 TRBV3-1 TGTGCCAGCAGCCGCCGGGACAGCAATAACTATGGCTACACCTTC CASSRRDSNNYGYTF
NA NA TRBJ1-2 TRBV10-1 TGCGCCAACGGACGGGGACATGGCTACACCTTC CANGRGHGYTF
TRBD2 few TRBJ2-7 TRBV5-1 TGCGCCAGCAGGCCTGCCGGGACTAGCGGGCACGAGCAGTACTTC CASRPAGTSGHEQYF
NA once TRBJ1-2 TRBV5-1 TGCGCCAGCAGCTTGGACCTGACGGGACAAAGTCCCTATGGCTACACCTTC CASSLDLTGQSPYGYTF
TRBD1 few TRBJ1-2 TRBV6-5 TGTGCCAGCAGTCTACAGACAGGGGCGAACTATGGCTACACCTTC CASSLQTGANYGYTF
TRBD2 few TRBJ2-6 TRBV27 TGTGCCTCGAGCAGGGGGTGGCTAGCGGGAGTTACTGGGGCCAACGTCCTGACTTTC CASSRGWLAGVTGANVLTF
NA NA TRBJ2-1 TRBV12-5 TGTGCTAGTGGTTCTAACAGCGTAAATGAGCAGTTCTTC CASGSNSVNEQFF
NA NA TRBJ2-1 TRBV20-1 TGCAGTGCTGCCGGGGGTTCGGATGAGCAGTTCTTC CSAAGGSDEQFF
NA NA TRBJ2-5 TRBV3-1 TGTGCCAGCTTAAGGAGGGGGCCGTGGAATGAGCAGTACTTC CASLRRGPWNEQYF
NA NA TRBJ1-1 TRBV6-5 TGTGCCAGCAGTTACTTGACAATGAACACTGAAGCTTTCTTT CASSYLTMNTEAFF
TRBD2 NA TRBJ2-3 TRBV20-1 TGCAGTGCCTTCCTAGCGGGAGCCGCAGATACGCAGTATTTT CSAFLAGAADTQYF
NA NA TRBJ2-7 TRBV6-1 TGTGCCAGCAGTGAAGTTGAGTTCCGCCTCTCCAACTCCTACGAGCAGTACTTC CASSEVEFRLSNSYEQYF
NA NA TRBJ1-2 TRBV5-1 TGCGCCAGCAGCTTGGAGGGGGGGCCGGATGGCTACACCTTC CASSLEGGPDGYTF
NA few TRBJ1-4 TRBV6-6 TGTGCCAGCAGTTACTCGGGGAAACTGTTTTTT CASSYSGKLFF
NA many TRBJ2-3 TRBV20-1 TGCAGTGCTAGAGTTGCCCCGGACGCCCGATACACAGATACGCAGTATTTT CSARVAPDARYTDTQYF
NA NA TRBJ2-2 TRBV24-1 TGTGCCACCCGAGAGGGGACTGGGAACACCGGGGAGCTGTTTTTT CATREGTGNTGELFF
NA NA TRBJ2-5 TRBV5-1 TGCGCCAGCAGCGGAAATTCCTACAGGGAGGAGACCCAGTACTTC CASSGNSYREETQYF
NA NA TRBJ1-4 TRBV6-1 TGTGCCAGCAGTGGGGGACACACTAATGAAAAACTGTTTTTT CASSGGHTNEKLFF